The text below deals with one T cell receptor (beta chain). The target antigen is unknown. The CDR3 runs to 15 residues. Germline V gene lookup returns CDR1 SNHLY and CDR2 FYNNEI. The ends lost 4 bases at V and 6 bases at J; junction bases unmatched: 6. The data are from a study of cytomegalovirus exposure and HLA in healthy donors. Background on the study: It was reported in a later analysis that the 120 or so validation repertoires used the same platform as the approximately 670 first-cohort repertoires.

The method was immunoSEQ multiplex PCR; TCRdb's version includes in-frame clones alone and lacks a portion of them. This sample has roughly 65,000 clones, with 91% found just once. General study results and limits: In vitro assays verified that a few CMV-associated chains recognized CMV antigens specifically. The tendency of first-cohort TCR clusters to co-occur in the 130 or so validation repertoires was identified by a subsequent analysis.

The V call is TRBV2, the J call TRBJ1-5, with TRBD1 matching 10 bases. Sequencing input: PBMCs. The clonotype comes from a young man in good health and CMV-seronegative. CDR3 sequence: CASSGGQGIGQPQHF. In nucleotides, the CDR3 is TGTGCCAGCAGTGGGGGACAGGGGATCGGTCAGCCCCAGCATTTT.